The 30 T cell receptor beta chains below all came from one sample that was sequenced in a study of cytomegalovirus exposure and HLA in healthy donors. The PCR was carried out with 60 Vbeta primers and 13 Jbeta primers. Data came from immunoSEQ multiplex PCR; TCRdb stores just in-frame clones and leaves some out. The sample carries roughly 230,000 clones, about 93% recorded once. Sequenced: PBMCs. All receptors derive from a girl aged 2 to 10 in good health and CMV-seronegative.

The genes are TRBV28 and TRBJ2-7; a possible D gene is TRBD2 (5 bases). The length of the CDR3 is 16 residues. V was cut by 5 bases and J by 5 bases, with 22 bases left in between. Looked up from germline, CDR1 is MDHEN and CDR2 is SYDVKM. CDR3 region: CASSPLPGKGIHEQYF. DNA of the CDR3: TGTGCCAGCAGTCCTCTTCCGGGAAAGGGAATCCACGAGCAGTACTTC. The full variable domain, completed using reference TRBV28 and TRBJ2-7, is DVKVTQSSRYLVKRTGEKVFLECVQDMDHENMFWYRQDPGLGLRLIYFSYDVKMKEKGDIPEGYSVSREKKERFSLILESASTNQTSMYLCASSPLPGKGIHEQYFGPGTRLTVT.

The chain is built from TRBV9 and TRBJ1-5, with TRBD1 as a possible D gene (5 bases). The germline V gene has CDR1 SGDLS and CDR2 YYNGEE. CDR3 length: 16 residues. The V end lost 0 bases, the J end lost 0 bases, and 10 bases lay between the germline ends. In DNA form, the CDR3 reads TGTGCCAGCAGCGTAGGGGACTTAAATAGCAATCAGCCCCAGCATTTT. It is translated as CASSVGDLNSNQPQHF.

The sample holds one count of this clone. CDR3 sequence reads: CASSGDRQETQYF. CDR3 nucleotides: TGTGCCAGTAGTGGGGACAGACAAGAGACCCAGTACTTC. The chain uses TRBV19 and TRBJ2-5, with 7 bases lining up with TRBD1. The CDR3 is 13 residues long. CDR1 is LNHDA and CDR2 is SQIVND in the germline V gene (reference sequence). With V trimmed by 5 bases and J by 2 bases, 2 bases remained unmatched.

V usage is TRBV6-6 and J usage is TRBJ2-5; 7 bases match TRBD2. From germline, CDR1 is MNHNY and CDR2 SVGAGI (reference sequence). Trimming cost V 1 base and J 1 base; bases outside gene matches: 3. The CDR3 spans 15 residues. CDR3 DNA: TGTGCCAGCAGTTACTTGCCTAGCGGCCAAGAGACCCAGTACTTC. It translates to CASSYLPSGQETQYF.

Comment on this clone: The final CDR3 position lacks the conserved phenylalanine or tryptophan, pointing to a likely read error. Because the CDR3's place on the DNA is in doubt, the DNA is left out and the CDR3 is given as listed by TCRdb. The gene calls are TRBV5-1 and TRBJ1-4; the table names TRBD1, a call not compared with the DNA. Germline loops: CDR1 SGHRS, CDR2 YFSETQ. With termini counted, the CDR3 has 11 amino acids. CDR3 amino acids: CASSLGDRQSL.

V usage is TRBV18 and J usage is TRBJ1-4, with D maybe TRBD1 (6 bases). V lost 4 bases to trimming and J lost 5 bases, with 8 bases between them. Germline assignment: CDR1 KGHSH and CDR2 LQKENI. The CDR3 length is 13 residues. CDR3 sequence: CASSRDKNEKLFF. CDR3 nucleotides: TGTGCCAGCTCACGGGACAAGAATGAAAAACTGTTTTTT.

In its sample, this clone was seen once. The CDR3 sequence is CAIRIDRNQPQHF. As DNA, the CDR3 is TGTGCCATCAGAATAGACAGAAATCAGCCCCAGCATTTT. V usage is TRBV10-3 and J usage is TRBJ1-5; tentatively, D is TRBD1 (5 bases). Germline V lookup: CDR1 ENHRY, CDR2 SYGVKD. V was trimmed by 6 bases and J by 4 bases, leaving 10 bases between them. There are 13 residues in the CDR3.

The rearrangement uses TRBV7-9 and TRBJ2-7, with TRBD2 as a possible D gene (6 bases). This CDR3 is 15 amino acids long. The V end was cut by 5 bases, the J end by 0 bases, with 14 bases between. CDR1 and CDR2 from the germline V gene are SEHNR and FQNEAQ (reference sequence). This CDR3 reads CASSPGTLSSYEQYF. DNA for the CDR3: TGTGCCAGCAGCCCGGGGACTCTCAGCTCCTACGAGCAGTACTTC.

The chain has TRBV5-1 and TRBJ2-3; D is perhaps TRBD1 (6 bases). Trimming shortened V by 0 bases and J by 3 bases, and 8 bases separated the two germline ends. This CDR3 region has 14 residues. Germline CDR1 and CDR2: SGHRS and YFSETQ. Written as DNA, the CDR3 is TGCGCCAGCAGCTTGGGGGGGCTAACAGATACGCAGTATTTT. This gives the protein CASSLGGLTDTQYF.

J is TRBJ1-2 and V is TRBV6-5, with D hard to call. This CDR3 comprises 12 residues. V was cut by 2 bases and J by 11 bases, with 12 bases left in between. Germline V gene data show CDR1 as MNHEY and CDR2 as SVGAGI. CDR3 loop: CASSYDRGSYTF. CDR3 nucleotide sequence: TGTGCCAGCAGTTACGATCGGGGATCTTACACCTTC.

This chain links TRBV9 with TRBJ2-1; 11 nucleotides match TRBD2. Germline V lookup: CDR1 SGDLS, CDR2 YYNGEE. The J segment lost 9 bases and the V segment lost 2 bases, leaving 10 bases of the junction unmatched. This CDR3 spans 16 amino acids. The CDR3 region has the DNA TGTGCCAGCAGCGTCCATATAGCGGGAGGGCAGGGTGAGCAGTTCTTC. As protein: CASSVHIAGGQGEQFF.

This chain uses TRBV5-4 with TRBJ2-7, with a tentative D call TRBD1 (6 bases). Looked up from germline, CDR1 is SGHNT and CDR2 is YYREEE (reference sequence). Trimming shortened V by 4 bases and J by 1 base, and 12 bases separated the two germline ends. The CDR3 runs to 14 residues. The CDR3 bases are TGTGCCAGCAGCCTAATGACAGGATCCTACGAGCAGTACTTC. Translating it yields CASSLMTGSYEQYF. Using reference TRBV5-4 and TRBJ2-7 for the parts outside the CDR3, the full variable domain is ETGVTQSPTHLIKTRGQQVTLRCSSQSGHNTVSWYQQALGQGPQFIFQYYREEENGRGNFPPRFSGLQFPNYSSELNVNALELDDSALYLCASSLMTGSYEQYFGPGTRLTVT.

J is TRBJ1-5 and V is TRBV27; TRBD1 matches 9 bases. After removal of 8 bases from V and 3 bases from J, the junction contained 14 bases not matched to a gene. Germline CDR1 MNHEY, CDR2 SMNVEV (reference sequence). CDR3 size: 17 residues. The CDR3 is CASSHTGGEFFNQPQHF. CDR3 DNA: TGTGCCAGCTCGCATACAGGGGGCGAGTTTTTCAATCAGCCCCAGCATTTT.

The rearrangement joins TRBV7-9 to TRBJ2-3, with 8 bases that match TRBD2. Losses at the gene ends were 2 bases for V and 1 base for J; bases not matched to a gene: 5. In germline, CDR1 is SEHNR, CDR2 FQNEAQ (reference sequence). The CDR3 has 16 residues. This chain's CDR3 is CASSLIGLAGTDTQYF. CDR3 DNA: TGTGCCAGCAGCTTAATTGGACTAGCTGGCACAGATACGCAGTATTTT.

A remark on this clone: One end of the junction does not line up with germline, which may come from a read error. J is TRBJ1-1 and V is TRBV15; TRBD1 is a possible D gene (5 bases). Per the germline V gene, CDR1 is LNHNV and CDR2 is YYDKDF (reference sequence). The CDR3 runs to 11 residues. In DNA, the CDR3 is TGTGCCACCAGCAGAGGACAGACCTCATCCTTT. This gives the protein CATSRGQTSSF. Supplemented by reference TRBV15 and TRBJ1-1, the full variable domain reads DAMVIQNPRYQVTQFGKPVTLSCSQTLNHNVMYWYQQKSSQAPKLLFHYYDKDFNNEADTPDNFQSRRPNTSFCFLDIRSPGLGDTAMYLCATSRGQTSSFGQGTRLTVV.

V and J are TRBV2 and TRBJ1-2; 7 bases line up with TRBD1. CDR3 length: 17 amino acids. Unmatched junction bases numbered 12, after V lost 3 bases and J lost 2 bases. Germline V lookup: CDR1 SNHLY, CDR2 FYNNEI. The CDR3 DNA reads as TGTGCCAGCAGTGATACAAAACAGGGGCGCGGGAACTATGGCTACACCTTC. Its protein product is CASSDTKQGRGNYGYTF.

The V gene is TRBV6-1, the J gene TRBJ2-2; D may be TRBD1 (6 bases). Germline CDR1 is MNHNS and CDR2 is SASEGT. There are 14 residues in the CDR3. V was cut by 6 bases and J by 7 bases, with 15 bases left in between. CDR3 amino acids: CASRGGGGSGELFF. The CDR3 nucleotides are TGTGCCAGCAGAGGTGGGGGCGGTAGCGGGGAGCTGTTTTTT.

This clone has a single count. The V call is TRBV6-5, the J call TRBJ2-1; no firm D call. V was cut by 5 bases and J by 7 bases, with 9 bases left in between. Germline assignment: CDR1 MNHEY and CDR2 SVGAGI. This CDR3 contains 12 residues. The CDR3: CASSNIRNEQFF. The CDR3 DNA reads TGTGCCAGCAGTAACATTCGTAATGAGCAGTTCTTC.

CDR3 residues: CASTLQGVSGNTIYF. The CDR3 DNA sequence: TGTGCCAGCACGTTACAGGGAGTGTCTGGAAACACCATATATTTT. The V gene is TRBV6-6, the J gene TRBJ1-3, with D maybe TRBD1 (6 bases). There are 15 residues in the CDR3. Trimming shortened V by 7 bases and J by 1 base, and 14 bases separated the two germline ends. Germline CDR1 and CDR2: MNHNY and SVGAGI (reference sequence).

The chain carries TRBV28 and TRBJ1-2, with 7 bases lining up with TRBD1. The CDR3 spans 14 residues. The V and J ends lost 5 bases and 8 bases, in that order; junction bases with no gene match: 11. Germline V lookup: CDR1 MDHEN, CDR2 SYDVKM. This CDR3 reads CASSPTGSAEGYTF. The CDR3 region has the DNA TGTGCCAGCAGTCCGACAGGGAGCGCGGAAGGCTACACCTTC.

The V gene is TRBV13, the J gene TRBJ1-2, with D tentatively TRBD1 (6 bases). The V end was cut by 3 bases, the J end by 6 bases, with 17 bases between. CDR1 and CDR2 from the germline V gene are PRHDT and FYEKMQ (reference sequence). This CDR3 contains 15 residues. The CDR3 loop reads CASSFPTGTKNGYTF. The CDR3 nucleotides read TGTGCCAGCAGCTTCCCAACCGGGACAAAAAATGGCTACACCTTC.

The CDR3 DNA reads TGTGCCAGCAGTGAAGCTCTTAGGACAGGGGTGGGGGGCTACACCTTC. Its protein is CASSEALRTGVGGYTF. This chain connects TRBV6-1 to TRBJ1-2; 9 nucleotides line up with TRBD1. The germline CDR1 and CDR2 sequences are MNHNS and SASEGT. V shed 0 bases, J shed 8 bases, and the junction held 10 bases outside the gene matches. The CDR3 extends over 16 amino acids.

This clone has just one count. Different DNA sequences within this sample yield the same CDR3. The V and J genes are TRBV30 and TRBJ1-6; D not certain. The CDR3 is made up of 15 amino acids. Germline-derived CDR1 and CDR2 are GTSNPN and SVGIG (reference sequence). The V end was cut by 1 base, the J end by 0 bases, with 7 bases between. This CDR3 reads CAWSGPSSYNSPLHF. CDR3 DNA: TGTGCCTGGAGTGGTCCGAGCTCCTATAATTCACCCCTCCACTTT.

The chain couples TRBV6-5 to TRBJ1-2; D is undetermined. Germline values: CDR1 MNHEY, CDR2 SVGAGI. V was pared by 5 bases and J by 4 bases, with 8 bases between. The CDR3 is made up of 12 amino acids. The CDR3 reads CASSPEGYGYTF. The CDR3 DNA reads TGTGCCAGCAGTCCCGAGGGCTATGGCTACACCTTC.

The CDR3 DNA reads TGTGCCAGCTCATCCACGGACTGGGGGCAGTATTTT. It yields the protein CASSSTDWGQYF. The gene calls are TRBV18 and TRBJ2-3, with D tentatively TRBD2 (5 bases). Between the trimmed V and J ends, which lost 5 bases and 11 bases, there was a span of 14 bases. Per the germline V gene, CDR1 is KGHSH and CDR2 is LQKENI. This CDR3 is 12 amino acids long.

This clone was picked up one time. The rearrangement joins TRBV2 to TRBJ2-1, with unresolved D. This CDR3 has 13 amino acids. Germline values: CDR1 SNHLY, CDR2 FYNNEI. V gave up 6 bases and J gave up 5 bases, with 11 bases separating them. The chain's CDR3 is CASSRWYHNEQFF. For the CDR3, the DNA is TGTGCCAGCAGCCGGTGGTACCACAATGAGCAGTTCTTC.

CDR3 region: CASRKGQRNEKLFF. Written as DNA, the CDR3 is TGTGCCAGCAGGAAAGGACAGCGAAATGAAAAACTGTTTTTT. This chain connects TRBV6-5 to TRBJ1-4; possibly TRBD1 for D (6 bases). Deletions cut 6 bases from V and 5 bases from J, with 13 bases between. The germline CDR1 and CDR2 sequences are MNHEY and SVGAGI. CDR3 length equals 14 residues.

Regarding this clone: The same CDR3 also results from other DNA sequences found in this sample. This chain uses TRBV18 with TRBJ2-7, with D possibly being TRBD1 (5 bases). CDR3 size: 13 residues. Trimming shortened V by 2 bases and J by 4 bases, and 9 bases separated the two germline ends. CDR1 is KGHSH, CDR2 LQKENI, per germline. CDR3 DNA: TGTGCCAGCTCACCAAGTGACAGTTACGAGCAGTACTTC. This codes for CASSPSDSYEQYF.

The rearrangement joins TRBV6-1 to TRBJ2-7, with TRBD2 matching 10 bases. Germline V lookup: CDR1 MNHNS, CDR2 SASEGT. The CDR3 is 13 residues long. V lost 10 bases and J lost 4; bases outside the gene matches: 7. CDR3 DNA: TGTGCCATCAGAAGGACTAGCGGTTACGAGCAGTACTTC. It yields the protein CAIRRTSGYEQYF.

Here the CDR3 reads CASSYLTGSNTEAFF. Here the CDR3 DNA reads TGTGCCAGCAGTTACTTGACAGGCTCGAACACTGAAGCTTTCTTT. The gene calls are TRBV6-6 and TRBJ1-1; TRBD1 might be the D (6 bases). The germline V and J ends were trimmed by 1 base and 1 base, with 10 bases remaining between them. The CDR3 has 15 amino acids. Looked up from germline, CDR1 is MNHNY and CDR2 is SVGAGI (reference sequence).